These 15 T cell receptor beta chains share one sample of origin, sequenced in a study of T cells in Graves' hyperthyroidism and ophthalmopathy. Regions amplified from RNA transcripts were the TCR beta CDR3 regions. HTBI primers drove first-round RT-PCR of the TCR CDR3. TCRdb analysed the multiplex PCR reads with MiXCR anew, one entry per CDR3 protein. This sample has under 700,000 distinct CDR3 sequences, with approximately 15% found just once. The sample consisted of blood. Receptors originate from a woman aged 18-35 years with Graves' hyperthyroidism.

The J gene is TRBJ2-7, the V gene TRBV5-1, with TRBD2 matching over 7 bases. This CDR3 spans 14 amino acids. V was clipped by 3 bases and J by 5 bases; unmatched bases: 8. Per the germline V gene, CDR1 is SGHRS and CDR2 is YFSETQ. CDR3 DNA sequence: TGCGCCAGCAGCTCGACTAGCAATCTCAACGAGCAGTACTTC. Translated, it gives CASSSTSNLNEQYF.

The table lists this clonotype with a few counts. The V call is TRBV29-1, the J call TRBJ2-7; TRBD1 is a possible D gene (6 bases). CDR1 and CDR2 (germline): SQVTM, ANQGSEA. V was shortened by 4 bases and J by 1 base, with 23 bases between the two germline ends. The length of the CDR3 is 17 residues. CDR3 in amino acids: CSVALKMGKQGSYEQYF. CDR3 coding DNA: TGCAGCGTTGCTTTAAAAATGGGGAAACAGGGTTCCTACGAGCAGTACTTC.

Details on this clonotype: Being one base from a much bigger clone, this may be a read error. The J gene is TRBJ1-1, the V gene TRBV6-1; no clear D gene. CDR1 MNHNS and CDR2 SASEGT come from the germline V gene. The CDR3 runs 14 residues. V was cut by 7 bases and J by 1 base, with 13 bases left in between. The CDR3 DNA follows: TGTGCCAGCAAGATACGGGTGGAGAACACTGAAGCTTTCTTT. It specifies CASKIRVENTEAFF.

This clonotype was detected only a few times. CDR3 in amino acids: CAWWAGDGYTF. CDR3 DNA sequence: TGTGCCTGGTGGGCAGGTGATGGCTACACCTTC. The chain combines TRBV30 with TRBJ1-2, with unresolved D. The CDR3 is 11 amino acids. V was cut by 5 bases and J by 6 bases, with 10 bases left in between. Germline V gene sequence: CDR1 GTSNPN, CDR2 SVGIG (reference sequence).

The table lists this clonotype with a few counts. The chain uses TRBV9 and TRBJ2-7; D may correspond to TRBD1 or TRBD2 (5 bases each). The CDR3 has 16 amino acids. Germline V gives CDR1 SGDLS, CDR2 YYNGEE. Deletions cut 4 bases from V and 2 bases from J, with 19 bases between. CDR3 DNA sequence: TGTGCCAGCAGCACTCAACCCGGGACCCTTCCCTACGAGCAGTACTTC. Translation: CASSTQPGTLPYEQYF.

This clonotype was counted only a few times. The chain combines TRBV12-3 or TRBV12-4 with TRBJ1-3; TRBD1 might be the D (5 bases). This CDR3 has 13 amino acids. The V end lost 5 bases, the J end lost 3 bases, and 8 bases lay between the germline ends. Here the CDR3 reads CASSGGVGNTIYF. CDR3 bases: TGTGCCAGCAGTGGAGGGGTTGGAAACACCATATATTTT.

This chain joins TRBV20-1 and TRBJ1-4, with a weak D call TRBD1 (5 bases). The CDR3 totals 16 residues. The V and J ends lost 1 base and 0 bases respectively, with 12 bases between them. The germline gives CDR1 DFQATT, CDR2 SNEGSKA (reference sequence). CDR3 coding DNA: TGCAGTGCTAGAGTCCGGGGGAGGGCAACTAATGAAAAACTGTTTTTT. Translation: CSARVRGRATNEKLFF.

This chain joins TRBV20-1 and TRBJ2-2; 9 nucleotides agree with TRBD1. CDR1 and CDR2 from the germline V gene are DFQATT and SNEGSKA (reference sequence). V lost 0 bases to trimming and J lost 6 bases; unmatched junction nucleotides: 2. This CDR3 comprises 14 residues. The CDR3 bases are TGCAGTGCTAGAGATAGGACAGGGGCCGGGGAGCTGTTTTTT. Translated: CSARDRTGAGELFF.

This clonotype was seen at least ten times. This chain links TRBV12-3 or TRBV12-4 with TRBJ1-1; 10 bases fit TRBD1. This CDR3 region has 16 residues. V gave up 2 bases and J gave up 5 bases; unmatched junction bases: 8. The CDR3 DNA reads TGTGCCAGCAGTTTAAGTGACAGGGGGCTGAGGACTGAAGCTTTCTTT. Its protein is CASSLSDRGLRTEAFF.

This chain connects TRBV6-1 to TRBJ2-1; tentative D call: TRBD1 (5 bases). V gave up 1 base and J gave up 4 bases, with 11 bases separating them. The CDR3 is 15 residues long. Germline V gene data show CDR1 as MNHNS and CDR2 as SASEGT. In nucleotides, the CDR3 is TGTGCCAGCAGTGAAGAAGCAGGGTCTTACAATGAGCAGTTCTTC. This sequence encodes CASSEEAGSYNEQFF.

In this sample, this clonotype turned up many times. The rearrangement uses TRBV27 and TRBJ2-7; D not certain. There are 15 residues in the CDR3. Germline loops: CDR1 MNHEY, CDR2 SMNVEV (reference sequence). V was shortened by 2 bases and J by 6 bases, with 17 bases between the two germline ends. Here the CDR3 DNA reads TGTGCCAGCAGTTTAACCCCCTTCCCGTCGAGCGAGCAGTACTTC. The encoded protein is CASSLTPFPSSEQYF.

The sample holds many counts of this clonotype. CDR3 protein: CASRSDTSYEQYF. CDR3 in DNA: TGTGCCAGCCGATCGGACACCTCCTACGAGCAGTACTTC. J is TRBJ2-7 and V is TRBV11-2, with TRBD1 as a possible D gene (5 bases). CDR1 is SGHAT and CDR2 is FQNNGV in the germline V gene. V was shortened by 8 bases and J by 0 bases, with 11 bases between the two germline ends. The CDR3 contains 13 residues.

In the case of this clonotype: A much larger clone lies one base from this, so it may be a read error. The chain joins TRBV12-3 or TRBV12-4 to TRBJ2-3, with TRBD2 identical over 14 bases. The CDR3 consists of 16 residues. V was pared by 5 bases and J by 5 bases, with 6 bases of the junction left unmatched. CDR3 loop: CASSRTSGRSEDTQYF. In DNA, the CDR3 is TGTGCCAGCAGTCGGACTAGCGGGAGGTCGGAAGATACGCAGTATTTT.

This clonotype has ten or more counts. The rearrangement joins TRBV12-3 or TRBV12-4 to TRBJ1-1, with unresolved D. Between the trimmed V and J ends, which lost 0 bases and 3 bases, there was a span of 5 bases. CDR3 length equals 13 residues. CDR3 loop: CASSLARDTEAFF. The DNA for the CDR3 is TGTGCCAGCAGTTTAGCTCGGGACACTGAAGCTTTCTTT.

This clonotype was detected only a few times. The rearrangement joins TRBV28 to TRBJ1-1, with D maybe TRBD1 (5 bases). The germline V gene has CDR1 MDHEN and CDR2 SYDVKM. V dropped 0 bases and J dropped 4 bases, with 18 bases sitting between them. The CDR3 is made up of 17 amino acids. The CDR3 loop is CASSLWTRARGSTEAFF. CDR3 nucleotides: TGTGCCAGCAGTTTATGGACCCGAGCTCGGGGGAGCACTGAAGCTTTCTTT. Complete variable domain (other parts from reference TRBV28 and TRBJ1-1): DVKVTQSSRYLVKRTGEKVFLECVQDMDHENMFWYRQDPGLGLRLIYFSYDVKMKEKGDIPEGYSVSREKKERFSLILESASTNQTSMYLCASSLWTRARGSTEAFFGQGTRLTVV.